The 2 T cell receptor beta chains reported below all come from one sample, sequenced in a study of CD8 T cells in Susac syndrome (dated by TCRdb to between 2017 and 2020). Libraries were built with the immunoSEQ multiplex PCR assay. RNA was extracted using the RNeasy kit, and roughly 0.5 to 1 ug of the RNA was reverse transcribed with random hexamers. TCRdb reprocessing: public reads trimmed at Q25 with fastp, clones called with MiXCR, in-frame beta chains kept. Identical CDR3 protein sequences are pooled into one entry, listed with their most common genes and DNA. The sample table lists approximately 120,000 distinct CDR3 sequences, around 94% of them with a count of one. Jointly, the top ten make up approximately 0.22% of the sample. The sequencing sample was made of CD8+ T cells from PBMCs. These TCRs come from a human donor with Susac syndrome.

V and J are TRBV27 and TRBJ1-1; tentative D call: TRBD1 (6 bases). V was cut by 3 bases and J by 5 bases, with 10 bases left in between. CDR3 length: 13 residues. Germline assignment: CDR1 MNHEY and CDR2 SMNVEV (reference sequence). CDR3 DNA: TGTGCCAGCAGTTTCAGGGGCGCGACTGAAGCTTTCTTT. Translation gives CASSFRGATEAFF.

This sequence joins TRBV30 and TRBJ1-1; D remains ambiguous. V dropped 5 bases and J dropped 0 bases, with 10 bases sitting between them. Germline CDR1 reads GTSNPN; CDR2 reads SVGIG (reference sequence). CDR3 length: 13 residues. The CDR3 is CAWGENMNTEAFF. The CDR3 bases are TGTGCCTGGGGTGAAAATATGAACACTGAAGCTTTCTTT. Combining the CDR3 with reference TRBV30 and TRBJ1-1 gives the whole variable domain SQTIHQWPATLVQPVGSPLSLECTVEGTSNPNLYWYRQAAGRGLQLLFYSVGIGQISSEVPQNLSASRPQDRQFILSSKKLLLSDSGFYLCAWGENMNTEAFFGQGTRLTVV.